A selection of T cell receptor beta chains follows, all from one sample in a study of cytomegalovirus exposure and HLA in healthy donors. Produced via immunoSEQ multiplex PCR; TCRdb's table is partial and in-frame only. The profile shows 150,000 to 200,000 clones, under 90% of them singletons. Sequences were obtained from PBMCs. The receptor source for this set is a man younger than 35 in good health and CMV-seropositive. The CDR3 runs from the conserved cysteine through the conserved F or W. A D gene is named only where the DNA matches it firmly. Size is omitted from some rows. Given values are once, few, many or a class for expanded clones.

d_gene	j_gene	abundance	v_gene	CDR3nt	CDR3aa
TRBD1	TRBJ2-7	once	TRBV5-1	TGCGCCAGCACCCGGGACAGGGGAGGCTACGAGCAGTACTTC	CASTRDRGGYEQYF
TRBD1	TRBJ1-5	-	TRBV28	TGTGCCAGCAGTTTCAGGGGGCCGATCAATCAGCCCCAGCATTTT	CASSFRGPINQPQHF
TRBD2	TRBJ2-1	-	TRBV20-1	TGCAGTGCTAGGCGGGAGGAAGAGCAGTTCTTC	CSARREEEQFF
-	TRBJ2-5	-	TRBV29-1	TGCAGCGTTGTGGGCGGGCCCCTCCAAGAGACCCAGTACTTC	CSVVGGPLQETQYF
-	TRBJ1-3	-	TRBV9	TGTGCCAGCAGCGCGACCGGAGGAGCAGTCCCCATAAGATCTGGAAACACCATATATTTT	CASSATGGAVPIRSGNTIYF
TRBD1	TRBJ1-1	-	TRBV19	TGTGCCAGTAGTGTCCGATCTACCTCCGGGACAGACACTGAAGCTTTCTTT	CASSVRSTSGTDTEAFF
TRBD1	TRBJ2-6	-	TRBV5-1	TGCGCCAGCAGCTCCCTACCCGACAGGGTTGGGTCTGGGGCCAACGTCCTGACTTTC	CASSSLPDRVGSGANVLTF
TRBD2	TRBJ2-1	-	TRBV4-1	TGCGCCAGCAGCCATTTGGGGCGGGAGAGGGGCAATGAGCAGTTCTTC	CASSHLGRERGNEQFF
-	TRBJ2-3	once	TRBV10-3	TGTGCCATCAGTGAGTCGACTAGAGACACAGATACGCAGTATTTT	CAISESTRDTDTQYF
TRBD1	TRBJ2-7	-	TRBV5-8	TGTGCCAGCAGCTTGGCCTTCGGGACAGGGGGCTCCGAGCAGTACTTC	CASSLAFGTGGSEQYF
TRBD1	TRBJ2-7	-	TRBV2	TGTGCCAGCAGGGGACAGGGTCTGGGCGAGCAGTACTTC	CASRGQGLGEQYF